The text below deals with one TCR beta chain. Its antigen is unknown. Base qualities are not provided; no much larger clone lies one nucleotide away. The data were obtained in a study of T cells in localized non-small cell lung cancer (dated by TCRdb to the early 2020s). For the study in its entirety: T cell repertoires of about 230 early-stage NSCLC patients were analyzed, with tumors being compared against uninvolved tumor-adjacent lungs. The cohort was made up of about 240 treatment-naive NSCLC patients whose localized lung tumors had been resected. A mean age of about 66 years was recorded for the NSCLC patients, of whom 129 were male and over 100 were female.

The CDR1 and CDR2 encoded by the germline V gene are MGHRA and YSYEKL. The CDR3 measures 13 amino acids from cysteine to phenylalanine. Only the CDR3 DNA stays, 39 bases, in frame from base 1. The V and J ends are trimmed by 0 bases and 5 bases, leaving 7 bases between them. Here is what the overall study found, with its caveats: Longer overall survival was associated with higher blood T cell density, whereas shorter survival was associated with higher adjacent-lung clonality. Multi-region tumor sequencing was not performed, so intratumor heterogeneity could not be excluded. A median of 57 of the top 100 tumor clones turned up in the paired uninvolved adjacent lung, and approximately 30 of those clones also ranked among the top 100 of that same adjacent lung. Uninvolved tumor-adjacent lung showed the highest T cell clonality, higher than tumor, which suggests more focused antigenic responses in the uninvolved tumor-adjacent lung. Because of the exploratory design, TCR variables were selected using unadjusted p-values without false-discovery rate correction.

Uninvolved adjacent lung was taken at least 2 cm from the tumor margin and confirmed free of atypia by two independent pathologists. At diagnosis, tumor, uninvolved tumor-adjacent lung and peripheral blood were collected and then preserved as a mix of FFPE and fresh-frozen material. TCR beta CDR3 regions were sequenced from DNA using the immunoSEQ Assay. Regarding the original processing steps: To compute T cell density, TCR beta template counts were normalized to usable DNA, which was estimated by amplifying housekeeping genes. Using the preseqR package, richness was estimated by extrapolating to 120,000 templates for tissue samples and 400,000 templates for PBMC samples. Clonality was defined by subtracting Pielou's evenness from one. Tissue-enriched TCRs were identified through differential abundance testing performed on productive amino-acid clonotypes, with a minimum total count of 5 and an alpha of 0.1. The Jaccard Index and the Morisita Overlap Index were used to measure repertoire overlap between compartments. GLIPH grouped TCR beta CDR3s together with public tetramer-defined viral CDR3s, and a viral motif had to include at least three viral sequences and also show V-gene enrichment. As stored in TCRdb, this immuneACCESS dataset retains in-frame rearrangements with V and J assigned. A fraction of the clones does not appear; measured against another copy, unresolved V genes explain less than half of the discrepancy, and the remainder lacks a known reason. The DNA was the basis for D and trimming; V, J and clone size are from that table. For this sample the table gives roughly 1,500 clones, of which less than 45% were detected only once. 13% to 15% of the sample is held by the ten biggest clonotypes.

The sequence derives from a female donor over 55 with stage II squamous cell lung carcinoma. The sample consisted of normal lung tissue next to the tumor, taken before any cancer treatment. The chain couples TRBV4-1 to TRBJ2-5, with no D gene named confidently. The nucleotides are TGCGCCAGCAGCCAAGAGGGTCGGGAGACCCAGTACTTC. The translation is CASSQEGRETQYF.